This T cell receptor (beta chain) derives from a study of shared clonotypes between healthy human individuals. Over several immunoSEQ plates, each subset's genomic DNA was distributed in even portions. Clones were read by immunoSEQ multiplex PCR, and TCRdb kept only the in-frame ones, dropping some. There are 550,000 to 600,000 clones in the sample; 95% to 98% occur only once, and 0.3% lies in the top ten. Terminally differentiated effector memory CD45RA+ cells were excluded by CCR7 positive selection of CD45RO-negative cells. Healthy HIV-negative adults with no recent acute infections or vaccinations were recruited as donors. CDR3 length equals 13 residues. Germline CDR1 and CDR2: SNHLY and FYNNEI. Deletions cut 4 bases from V and 5 bases from J, with 11 bases between.

This chain joins TRBV2 and TRBJ1-1; D remains unclear. The source material was naive CD8+ T cells sorted from blood. This receptor was taken from a man under 40 in good health. CDR3 sequence (DNA): TGTGCCAGCAGTGTACCAGGTTTTACTGAAGCTTTCTTT. It translates to CASSVPGFTEAFF.